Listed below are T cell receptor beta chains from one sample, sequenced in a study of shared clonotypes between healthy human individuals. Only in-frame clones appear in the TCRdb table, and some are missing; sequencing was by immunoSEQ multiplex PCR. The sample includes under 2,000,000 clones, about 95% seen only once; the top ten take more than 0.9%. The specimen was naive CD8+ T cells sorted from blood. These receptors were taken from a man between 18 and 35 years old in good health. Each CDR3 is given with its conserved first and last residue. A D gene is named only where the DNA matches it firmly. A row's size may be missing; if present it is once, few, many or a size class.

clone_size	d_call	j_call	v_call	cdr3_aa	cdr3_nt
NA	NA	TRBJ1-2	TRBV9	CASSRTGNPVYGYTF	TGTGCCAGCAGCCGAACAGGAAACCCCGTCTATGGCTACACCTTC
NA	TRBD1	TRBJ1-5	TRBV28	CASSETGSQPQHF	TGTGCCAGCAGCGAGACAGGGAGCCAGCCCCAGCATTTT
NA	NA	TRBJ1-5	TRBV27	CASSWGGDNQPQHF	TGTGCCAGCAGTTGGGGGGGGGACAATCAGCCCCAGCATTTT
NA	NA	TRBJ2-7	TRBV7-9	CASSYDGLEQYF	TGTGCCAGCAGCTACGACGGGCTCGAGCAGTACTTC
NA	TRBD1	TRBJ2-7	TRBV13	CASSSRTGPYEQYF	TGTGCCAGCAGCTCCCGGACAGGCCCCTACGAGCAGTACTTC
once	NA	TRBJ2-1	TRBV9	CASSAPLWDEQFF	TGTGCCAGCAGCGCACCCTTATGGGATGAGCAGTTCTTC
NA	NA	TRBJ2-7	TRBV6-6	CASSYPDEQYF	TGTGCCAGCAGTTACCCGGACGAGCAGTACTTC
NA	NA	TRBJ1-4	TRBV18	CASSPRYSGDEKLFF	TGTGCCAGCTCACCACGGTACTCGGGAGATGAAAAACTGTTTTTT
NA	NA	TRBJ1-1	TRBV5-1	CASSLSRNMNTEAFF	TGCGCCAGCAGCCTAAGTCGGAATATGAACACTGAAGCTTTCTTT
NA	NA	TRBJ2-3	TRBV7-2	CASSFEADTQYF	TGTGCCAGCAGCTTCGAAGCAGATACGCAGTATTTT
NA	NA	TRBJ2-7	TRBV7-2	CASSFGGENYEQYF	TGTGCCAGCAGCTTCGGTGGAGAAAACTACGAGCAGTACTTC
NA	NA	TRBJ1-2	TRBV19	CASTSWFAGDASMDGYTF	TGTGCCAGTACCTCATGGTTCGCCGGGGACGCCTCTATGGATGGCTACACCTTC
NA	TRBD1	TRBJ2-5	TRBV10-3	CAINRDREQETQYF	TGTGCCATCAACCGGGACAGGGAACAAGAGACCCAGTACTTC
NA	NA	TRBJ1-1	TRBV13	CASSGGQPNTEAFF	TGTGCCAGCAGCGGCGGGCAGCCGAACACTGAAGCTTTCTTT
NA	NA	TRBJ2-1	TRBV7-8	CASSLSDQSYNEQFF	TGTGCCAGCAGCTTATCGGACCAATCGTACAATGAGCAGTTCTTC
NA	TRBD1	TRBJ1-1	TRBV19	CASSIGPGGGTEAFF	TGTGCCAGTAGTATCGGGCCAGGGGGCGGCACTGAAGCTTTCTTT
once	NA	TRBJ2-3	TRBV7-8	CASSPAQLDTQYF	TGTGCCAGCAGCCCGGCCCAGCTCGATACGCAGTATTTT
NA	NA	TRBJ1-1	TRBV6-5	CASSWGVNTEAFF	TGTGCCAGCAGTTGGGGAGTGAACACTGAAGCTTTCTTT
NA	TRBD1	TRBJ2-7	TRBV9	CASSGPDETGLYEQYF	TGTGCCAGCAGCGGCCCCGACGAGACAGGGTTATACGAGCAGTACTTC
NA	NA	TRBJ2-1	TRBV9	CASSHEDYNEQFF	TGTGCCAGCAGCCATGAGGATTACAATGAGCAGTTCTTC
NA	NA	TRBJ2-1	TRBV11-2	CASSSPYGAPDSNEQFF	TGTGCCAGCAGCTCCCCTTATGGGGCCCCGGACTCGAATGAGCAGTTCTTC
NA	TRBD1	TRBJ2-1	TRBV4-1	CASSQVQGAHNEQFF	TGCGCCAGCAGCCAAGTACAGGGGGCCCACAATGAGCAGTTCTTC
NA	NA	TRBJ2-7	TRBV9	CASSATGFYEQYF	TGTGCCAGCAGCGCAACAGGTTTCTACGAGCAGTACTTC
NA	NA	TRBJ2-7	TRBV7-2	CASSLVPREQYF	TGTGCCAGCAGCTTAGTCCCGCGGGAGCAGTACTTC